The rows below give T cell receptor beta chains drawn from one sample of a study of shared clonotypes between healthy human individuals. The method was immunoSEQ multiplex PCR; TCRdb's version includes in-frame clones alone and lacks a portion of them. The sample carries millions of clones, approximately 95% recorded once. The specimen sequenced was naive CD8+ T cells sorted from blood. Every receptor here comes from a man between 18 and 29 years old in good health. CDR3s include the opening cysteine and the closing phenylalanine or tryptophan. D genes are given only for firm matches.

j_call d_call v_call cdr3_nt cdr3_aa
TRBJ1-5 NA TRBV4-1 TGCGCCAGCAGCCAAGTCACCGGGAACAATCAGCCCCAGCATTTT CASSQVTGNNQPQHF
TRBJ2-5 NA TRBV11-2 TGTGCCAGCAGCTTAGGCGGGGAAGAGGAGGAGACCCAGTACTTC CASSLGGEEEETQYF
TRBJ2-7 NA TRBV27 TGTGCCAGCAGTGTACCCGGTGGTACCTACGAGCAGTACTTC CASSVPGGTYEQYF
TRBJ1-4 NA TRBV15 TGTGCCACCAGCTGGACAGAAAATGAAAAACTGTTTTTT CATSWTENEKLFF
TRBJ2-1 TRBD2 TRBV7-9 TGTGCCAGCAGCGCCCCGACTAGCGGACTGAACAATGAGCAGTTCTTC CASSAPTSGLNNEQFF
TRBJ2-7 TRBD2 TRBV9 TGTGCCAGCAGCCTCCCAGCGGGAGGGCAAGAGCAGTACTTC CASSLPAGGQEQYF
TRBJ1-2 NA TRBV15 TGTGCCACCAGCACCACGGAGAACTATGGCTACACCTTC CATSTTENYGYTF
TRBJ2-7 NA TRBV4-1 TGCGCCAGCAGCCACAAGGGGGGGCCGGGCTACGAGCAGTACTTC CASSHKGGPGYEQYF
TRBJ2-2 TRBD2 TRBV7-9 TGTGCCAGCAGCTATCGAGCGGGAGCAGGGACCGGGGAGCTGTTTTTT CASSYRAGAGTGELFF
TRBJ2-7 NA TRBV21-1 TGTGCCAGCAGCAAGATTTTCAGGGGATCGGGAGAGCAGTACTTC CASSKIFRGSGEQYF
TRBJ2-7 NA TRBV28 TGTGCCAGCAGCTACAGGACCTTCTCCTACGAGCAGTACTTC CASSYRTFSYEQYF
TRBJ2-3 NA TRBV5-6 TGTGCCAGCAGCTTTGAGGGCCTTAGCACAGATACGCAGTATTTT CASSFEGLSTDTQYF
TRBJ2-3 NA TRBV9 TGTGCCAGCAGCGGGGCTAGCGGCACAGATACGCAGTATTTT CASSGASGTDTQYF
TRBJ2-7 NA TRBV4-1 TGCGCCAGCAGCCATTTCCCCAACGGGGCAGGGTTACAGGCCGAGCAGTACTTC CASSHFPNGAGLQAEQYF
TRBJ2-5 NA TRBV7-9 TGTGCCAGCAGGCGTCACACAGAGACCCAGTACTTC CASRRHTETQYF
TRBJ1-4 NA TRBV2 TGTGCCAGCAGTCCTACCCTGGGAGGGGCTTGTATTTTT CASSPTLGGACIF
TRBJ2-7 TRBD1 TRBV5-6 TGTGCCAGCAGCTTACCGGGACAGTTGTACGAGCAGTACTTC CASSLPGQLYEQYF